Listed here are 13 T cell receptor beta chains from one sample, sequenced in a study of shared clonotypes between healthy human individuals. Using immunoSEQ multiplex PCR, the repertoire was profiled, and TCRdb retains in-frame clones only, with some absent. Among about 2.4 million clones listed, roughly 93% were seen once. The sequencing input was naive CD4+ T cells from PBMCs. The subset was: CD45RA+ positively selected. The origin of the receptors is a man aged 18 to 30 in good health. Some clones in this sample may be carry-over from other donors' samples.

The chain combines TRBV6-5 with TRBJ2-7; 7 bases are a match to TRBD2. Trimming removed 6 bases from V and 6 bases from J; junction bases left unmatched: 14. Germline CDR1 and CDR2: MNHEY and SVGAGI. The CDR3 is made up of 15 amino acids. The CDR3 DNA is TGTGCCAGCAGCCTGGGAGGGGCGGGAAGGTCCGAGCAGTACTTC. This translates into CASSLGGAGRSEQYF.

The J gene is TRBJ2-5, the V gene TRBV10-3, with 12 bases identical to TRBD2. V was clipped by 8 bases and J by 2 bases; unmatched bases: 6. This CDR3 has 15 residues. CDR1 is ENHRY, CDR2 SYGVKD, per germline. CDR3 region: CAIRTSGATQETQYF. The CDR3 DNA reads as TGTGCCATCCGGACTAGCGGGGCAACACAAGAGACCCAGTACTTC.

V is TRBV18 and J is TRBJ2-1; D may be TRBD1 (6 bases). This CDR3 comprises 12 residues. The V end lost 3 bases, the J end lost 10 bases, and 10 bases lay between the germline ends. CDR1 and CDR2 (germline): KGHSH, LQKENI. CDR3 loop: CASSPAGTEQFF. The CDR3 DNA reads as TGTGCCAGCTCACCTGCCGGGACAGAGCAGTTCTTC.

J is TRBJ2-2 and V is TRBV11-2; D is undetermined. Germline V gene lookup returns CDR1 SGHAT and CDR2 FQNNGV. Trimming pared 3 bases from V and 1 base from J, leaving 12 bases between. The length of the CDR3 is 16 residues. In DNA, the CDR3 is TGTGCCAGCAGCTTTCCGGCCAGCAGGAACACCGGGGAGCTGTTTTTT. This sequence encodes CASSFPASRNTGELFF.

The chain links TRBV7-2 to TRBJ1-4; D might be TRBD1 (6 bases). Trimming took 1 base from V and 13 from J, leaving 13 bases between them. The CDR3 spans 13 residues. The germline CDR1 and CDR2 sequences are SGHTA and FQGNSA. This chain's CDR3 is CASSLGPATGLFF. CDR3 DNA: TGTGCCAGCAGCTTAGGGCCCGCGACAGGACTGTTTTTT. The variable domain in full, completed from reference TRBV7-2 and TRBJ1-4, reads GAGVSQSPSNKVTEKGKDVELRCDPISGHTALYWYRQSLGQGLEFLIYFQGNSAPDKSGLPSDRFSAERTGGSVSTLTIQRTQQEDSAVYLCASSLGPATGLFFGSGTQLSVL.

DNA of the CDR3: TGTGCCTGGAGTCTACGGCTCGCCTCCTCCTATGGCTACACCTTC. It yields the protein CAWSLRLASSYGYTF. The chain has TRBV30 and TRBJ1-2, with no clear D. The germline V gene has CDR1 GTSNPN and CDR2 SVGIG (reference sequence). This CDR3 has 15 amino acids. Between the trimmed V and J ends, which lost 2 bases and 4 bases, there was a span of 17 bases.

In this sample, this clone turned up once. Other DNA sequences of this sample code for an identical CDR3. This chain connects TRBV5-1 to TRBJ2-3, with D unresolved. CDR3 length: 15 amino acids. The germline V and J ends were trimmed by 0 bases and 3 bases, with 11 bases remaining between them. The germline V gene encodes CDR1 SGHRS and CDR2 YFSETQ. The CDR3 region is CASSLALAGTDTQYF. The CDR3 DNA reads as TGCGCCAGCAGCTTGGCCTTAGCTGGGACAGATACGCAGTATTTT.

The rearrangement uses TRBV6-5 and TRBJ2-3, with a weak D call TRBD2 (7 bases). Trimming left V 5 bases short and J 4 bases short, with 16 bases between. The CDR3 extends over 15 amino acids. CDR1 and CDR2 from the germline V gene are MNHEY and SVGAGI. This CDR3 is CASSPRRGRPDTQYF. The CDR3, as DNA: TGTGCCAGCAGTCCCAGGCGGGGGCGCCCAGATACGCAGTATTTT.

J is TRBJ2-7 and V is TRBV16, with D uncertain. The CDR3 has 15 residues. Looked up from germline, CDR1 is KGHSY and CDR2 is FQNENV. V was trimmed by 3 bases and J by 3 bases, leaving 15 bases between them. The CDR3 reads CASSHARSSLYEQYF. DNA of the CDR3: TGTGCCAGCAGCCACGCCCGGAGCTCTCTCTACGAGCAGTACTTC.

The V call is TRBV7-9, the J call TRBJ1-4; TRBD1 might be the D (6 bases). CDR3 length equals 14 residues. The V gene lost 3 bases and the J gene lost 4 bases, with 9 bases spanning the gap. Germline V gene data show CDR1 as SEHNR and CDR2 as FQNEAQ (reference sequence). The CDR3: CASSFRGHNEKLFF. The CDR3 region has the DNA TGTGCCAGCAGCTTCCGGGGGCATAATGAAAAACTGTTTTTT.

The CDR3 is CSVAGGARTDTQYF. The CDR3 DNA reads TGCAGCGTTGCTGGGGGGGCGCGGACAGATACGCAGTATTTT. This chain links TRBV29-1 with TRBJ2-3; TRBD2 is a possible D gene (7 bases). The ends were cut back, 4 bases at V and 3 bases at J, with 14 bases in the middle. Germline V lookup: CDR1 SQVTM, CDR2 ANQGSEA. The CDR3 runs 14 residues.

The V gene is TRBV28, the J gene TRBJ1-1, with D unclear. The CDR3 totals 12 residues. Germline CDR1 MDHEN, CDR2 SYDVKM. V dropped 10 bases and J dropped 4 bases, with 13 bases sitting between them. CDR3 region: CATKRGGTEAFF. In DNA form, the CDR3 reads TGTGCCACCAAACGGGGTGGCACTGAAGCTTTCTTT.

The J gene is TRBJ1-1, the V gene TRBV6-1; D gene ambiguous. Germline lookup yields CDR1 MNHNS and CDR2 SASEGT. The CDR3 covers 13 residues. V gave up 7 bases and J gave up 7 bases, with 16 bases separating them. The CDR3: CASTVVRLHEAFF. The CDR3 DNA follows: TGTGCCAGCACGGTGGTTCGACTACATGAAGCTTTCTTT.